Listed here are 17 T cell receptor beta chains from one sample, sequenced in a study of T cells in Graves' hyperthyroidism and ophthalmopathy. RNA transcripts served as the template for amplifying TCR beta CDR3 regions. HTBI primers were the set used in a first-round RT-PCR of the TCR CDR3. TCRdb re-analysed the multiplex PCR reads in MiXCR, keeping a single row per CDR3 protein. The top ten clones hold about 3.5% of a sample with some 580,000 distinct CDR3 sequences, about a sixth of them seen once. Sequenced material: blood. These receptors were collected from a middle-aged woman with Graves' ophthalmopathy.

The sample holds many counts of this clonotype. DNA of the CDR3: TGTGCCAGCAGCTCTGGGGGGGGGTATTCACCCCTCCACTTT. Amino acid sequence: CASSSGGGYSPLHF. The chain joins TRBV11-2 to TRBJ1-6; tentatively, D is TRBD1 (5 bases). The CDR3 has 14 residues. Germline CDR1 and CDR2: SGHAT and FQNNGV. V was shortened by 4 bases and J by 8 bases, with 12 bases between the two germline ends.

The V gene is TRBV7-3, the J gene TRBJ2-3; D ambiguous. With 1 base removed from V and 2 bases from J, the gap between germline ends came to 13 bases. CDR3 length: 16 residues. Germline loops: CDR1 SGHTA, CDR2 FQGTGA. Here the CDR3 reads CASSLSRTLSTDTQYF. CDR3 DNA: TGTGCCAGCAGCTTAAGTAGGACCTTATCCACAGATACGCAGTATTTT.

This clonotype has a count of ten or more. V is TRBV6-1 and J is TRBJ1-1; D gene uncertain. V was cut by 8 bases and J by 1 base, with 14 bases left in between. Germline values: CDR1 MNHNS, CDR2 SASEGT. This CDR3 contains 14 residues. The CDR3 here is CASSFWGKNTEAFF. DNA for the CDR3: TGTGCCAGCTCTTTTTGGGGAAAGAACACTGAAGCTTTCTTT.

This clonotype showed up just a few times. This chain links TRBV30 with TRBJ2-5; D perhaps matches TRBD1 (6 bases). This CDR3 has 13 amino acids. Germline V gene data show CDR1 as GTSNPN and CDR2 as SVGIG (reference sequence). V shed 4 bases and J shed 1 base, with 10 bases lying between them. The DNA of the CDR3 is TGTGCCTGGAACGGACAGCCCCAAGAGACCCAGTACTTC. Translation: CAWNGQPQETQYF.

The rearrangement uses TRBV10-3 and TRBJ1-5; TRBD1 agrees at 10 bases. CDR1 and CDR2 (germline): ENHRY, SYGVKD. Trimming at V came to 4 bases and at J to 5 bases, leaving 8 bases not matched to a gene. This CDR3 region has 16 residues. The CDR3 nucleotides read TGTGCCATCAGTGGGAAAAGGACAGGGGGGTATCAGCCCCAGCATTTT. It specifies CAISGKRTGGYQPQHF.

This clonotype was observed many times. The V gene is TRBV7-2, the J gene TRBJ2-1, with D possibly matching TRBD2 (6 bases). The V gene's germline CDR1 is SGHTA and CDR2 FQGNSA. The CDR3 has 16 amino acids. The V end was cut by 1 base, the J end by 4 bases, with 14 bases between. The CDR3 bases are TGTGCCAGCAGCTTAGAGGGAGCGGGTTATTACAATGAGCAGTTCTTC. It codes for CASSLEGAGYYNEQFF.

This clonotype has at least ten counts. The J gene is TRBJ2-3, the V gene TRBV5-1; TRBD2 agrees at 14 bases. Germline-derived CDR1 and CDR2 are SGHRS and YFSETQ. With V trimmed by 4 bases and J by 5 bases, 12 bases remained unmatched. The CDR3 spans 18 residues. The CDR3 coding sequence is TGCGCCAGCAGCCGAGGCTCCGGGACTAGCGGGAGCCTAGATACGCAGTATTTT. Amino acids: CASSRGSGTSGSLDTQYF.

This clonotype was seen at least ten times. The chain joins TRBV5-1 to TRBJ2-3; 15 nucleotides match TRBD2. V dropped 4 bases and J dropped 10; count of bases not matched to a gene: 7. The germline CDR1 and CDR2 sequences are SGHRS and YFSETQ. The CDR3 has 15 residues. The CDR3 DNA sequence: TGCGCCAGCAGCACCGGACTAGCGGGGGGGCCAGCGCAGTATTTT. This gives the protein CASSTGLAGGPAQYF.

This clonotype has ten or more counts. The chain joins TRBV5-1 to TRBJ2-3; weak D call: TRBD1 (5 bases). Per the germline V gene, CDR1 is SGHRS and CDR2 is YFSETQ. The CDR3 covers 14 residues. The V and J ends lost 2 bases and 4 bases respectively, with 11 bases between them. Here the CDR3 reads CASSFNPRADTQYF. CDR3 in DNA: TGCGCCAGCAGCTTCAACCCCAGGGCAGATACGCAGTATTTT.

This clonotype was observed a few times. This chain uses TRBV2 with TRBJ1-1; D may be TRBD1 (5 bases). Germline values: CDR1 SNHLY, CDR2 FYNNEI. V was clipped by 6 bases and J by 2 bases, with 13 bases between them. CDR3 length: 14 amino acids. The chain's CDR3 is CASRAQGINTEAFF. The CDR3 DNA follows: TGTGCCAGCAGGGCCCAGGGAATTAACACTGAAGCTTTCTTT. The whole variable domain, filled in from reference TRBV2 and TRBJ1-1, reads EPEVTQTPSHQVTQMGQEVILRCVPISNHLYFYWYRQILGQKVEFLVSFYNNEISEKSEIFDDQFSVERPDGSNFTLKIRSTKLEDSAMYFCASRAQGINTEAFFGQGTRLTVV.

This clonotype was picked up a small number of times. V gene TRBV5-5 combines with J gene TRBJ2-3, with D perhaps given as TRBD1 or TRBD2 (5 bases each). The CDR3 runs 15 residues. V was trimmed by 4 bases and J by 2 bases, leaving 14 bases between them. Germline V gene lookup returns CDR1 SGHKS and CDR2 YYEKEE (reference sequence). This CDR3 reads CASSRDGRSTDTQYF. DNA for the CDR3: TGTGCCAGCAGCCGGGACGGCCGTTCCACAGATACGCAGTATTTT.

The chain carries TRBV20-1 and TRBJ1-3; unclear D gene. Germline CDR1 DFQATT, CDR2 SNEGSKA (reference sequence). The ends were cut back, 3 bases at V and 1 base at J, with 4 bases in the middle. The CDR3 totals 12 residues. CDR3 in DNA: TGCAGTGCTAGTTCGTCTGGAAACACCATATATTTT. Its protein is CSASSSGNTIYF.

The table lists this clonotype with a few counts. CDR3: CASSLAETSGKSQYF. In nucleotides, the CDR3 is TGTGCCAGCAGCTTAGCGGAGACTAGCGGGAAGTCCCAGTATTTT. This sequence joins TRBV7-2 and TRBJ2-3; 11 positions agree with TRBD2. The CDR3 runs to 15 residues. V lost 0 bases to trimming and J lost 12 bases; unmatched junction nucleotides: 8. Germline V lookup: CDR1 SGHTA, CDR2 FQGNSA. The whole variable domain, remainder taken from reference TRBV7-2 and TRBJ2-3, is GAGVSQSPSNKVTEKGKDVELRCDPISGHTALYWYRQSLGQGLEFLIYFQGNSAPDKSGLPSDRFSAERTGGSVSTLTIQRTQQEDSAVYLCASSLAETSGKSQYFGPGTRLTVL.

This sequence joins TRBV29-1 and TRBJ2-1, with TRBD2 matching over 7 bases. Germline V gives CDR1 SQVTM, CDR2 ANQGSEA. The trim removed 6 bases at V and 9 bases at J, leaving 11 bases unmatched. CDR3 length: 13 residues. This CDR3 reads CSVTTSPQGEQFF. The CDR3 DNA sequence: TGCAGCGTGACGACTAGCCCCCAGGGTGAGCAGTTCTTC.

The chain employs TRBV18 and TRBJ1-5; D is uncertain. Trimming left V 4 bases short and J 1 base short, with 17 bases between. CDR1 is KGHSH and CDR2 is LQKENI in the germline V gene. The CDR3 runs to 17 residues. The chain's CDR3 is CASSQGAGGLSNQPQHF. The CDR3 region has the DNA TGTGCCAGCTCACAGGGAGCGGGCGGTTTGAGCAATCAGCCCCAGCATTTT.

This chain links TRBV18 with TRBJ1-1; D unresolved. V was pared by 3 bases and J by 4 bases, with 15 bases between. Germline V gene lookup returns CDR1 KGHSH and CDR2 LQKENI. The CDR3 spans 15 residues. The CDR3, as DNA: TGTGCCAGCTCACCGCCGGGTGTGGGTCTCACTGAAGCTTTCTTT. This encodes CASSPPGVGLTEAFF.

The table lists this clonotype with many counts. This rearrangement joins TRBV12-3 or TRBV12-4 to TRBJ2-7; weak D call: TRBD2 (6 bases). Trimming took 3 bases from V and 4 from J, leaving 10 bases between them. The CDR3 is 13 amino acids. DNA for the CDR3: TGTGCCAGCAGTTTGGGACTCGGGTACGAGCAGTACTTC. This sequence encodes CASSLGLGYEQYF.